This T cell receptor (beta chain) appears in the sequencing data of a study of blood T cell repertoires in COVID-19. Clones were sequenced by immunoSEQ multiplex PCR, and TCRdb holds only the in-frame ones, with some missing. The sample shows 200,000 to 250,000 clones, roughly 86% of them seen only once. This CDR3 spans 13 amino acids. Trimming removed 5 bases from V and 3 bases from J, with 5 bases in between. This TCR was sampled from a woman in her forties or fifties with active or convalescent COVID-19. The sequencing input was peripheral blood. The chain links TRBV12-3 or TRBV12-4 to TRBJ1-6; no clear D gene. The CDR3 coding sequence is TGTGCCAGCAGTCCTAACTATAATTCACCCCTCCACTTT. It yields the protein CASSPNYNSPLHF.